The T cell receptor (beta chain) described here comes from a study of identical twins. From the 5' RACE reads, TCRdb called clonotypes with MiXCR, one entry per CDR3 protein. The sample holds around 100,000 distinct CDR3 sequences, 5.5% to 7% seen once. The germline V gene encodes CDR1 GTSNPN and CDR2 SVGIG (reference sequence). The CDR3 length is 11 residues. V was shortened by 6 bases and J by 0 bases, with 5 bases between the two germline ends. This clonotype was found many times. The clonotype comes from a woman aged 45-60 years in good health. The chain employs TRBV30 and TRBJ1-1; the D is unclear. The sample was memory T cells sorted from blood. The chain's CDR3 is CACYLNTEAFF. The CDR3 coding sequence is TGTGCCTGTTACTTGAACACTGAAGCTTTCTTT.